This record looks at one TCR beta chain sequence and its context. The data stem from a study of blood T cell repertoires in COVID-19. In the authors' workflow: Researchers report that nucleated cell counts were estimated from reference gene primer amplification. The data were produced by immunoSEQ multiplex PCR, yet TCRdb's version contains in-frame clones alone and is incomplete. V, J and clone size were drawn from that table, and D and trimming were deduced from the DNA. The sample shows about 140,000 clones, about four fifths of them seen only once. The CDR3 consists of 15 residues. The germline V gene encodes CDR1 GTSNPN and CDR2 SVGIG (reference sequence). Trimming left V 0 bases short and J 4 bases short, with 12 bases between.

This sequence joins TRBV30 and TRBJ2-2; no firm D call. Sequencing was done on a sample of peripheral blood. This sequence originates from a man in his sixties or seventies who had recovered from COVID-19. The DNA of the CDR3 is TGTGCCTGGAGTGTATCGTCGTTCGGCACCGGGGAGCTGTTTTTT. Protein: CAWSVSSFGTGELFF.